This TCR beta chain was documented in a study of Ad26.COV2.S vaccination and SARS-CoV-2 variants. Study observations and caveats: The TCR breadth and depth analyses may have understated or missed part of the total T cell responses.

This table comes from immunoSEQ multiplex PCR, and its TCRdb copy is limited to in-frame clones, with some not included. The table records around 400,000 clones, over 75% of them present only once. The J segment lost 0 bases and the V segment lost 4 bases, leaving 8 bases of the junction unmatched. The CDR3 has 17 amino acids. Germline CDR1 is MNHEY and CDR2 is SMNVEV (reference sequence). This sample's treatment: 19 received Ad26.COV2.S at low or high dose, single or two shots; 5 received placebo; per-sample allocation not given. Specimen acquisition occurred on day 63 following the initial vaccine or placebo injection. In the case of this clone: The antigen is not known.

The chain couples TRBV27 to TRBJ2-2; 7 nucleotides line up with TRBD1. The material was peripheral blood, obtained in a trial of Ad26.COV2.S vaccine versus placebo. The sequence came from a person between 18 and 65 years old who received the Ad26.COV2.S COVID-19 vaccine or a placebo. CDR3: CASSSLTGFANTGELFF. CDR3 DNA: TGTGCCAGCAGTTCACTGACAGGGTTCGCGAACACCGGGGAGCTGTTTTTT.